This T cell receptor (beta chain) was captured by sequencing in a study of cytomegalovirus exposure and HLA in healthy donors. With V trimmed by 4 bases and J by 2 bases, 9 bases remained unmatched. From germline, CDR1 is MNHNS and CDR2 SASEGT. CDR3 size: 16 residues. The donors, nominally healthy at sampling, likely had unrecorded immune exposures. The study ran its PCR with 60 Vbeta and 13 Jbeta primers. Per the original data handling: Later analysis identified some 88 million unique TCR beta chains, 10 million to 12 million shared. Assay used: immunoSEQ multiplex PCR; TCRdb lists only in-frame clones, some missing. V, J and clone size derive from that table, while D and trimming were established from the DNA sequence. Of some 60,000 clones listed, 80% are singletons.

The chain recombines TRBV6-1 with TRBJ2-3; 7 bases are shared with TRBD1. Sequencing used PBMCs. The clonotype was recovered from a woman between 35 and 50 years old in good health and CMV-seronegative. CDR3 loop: CASSARQGTITDTQYF. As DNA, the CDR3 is TGTGCCAGCAGTGCCCGACAGGGTACGATCACAGATACGCAGTATTTT.